The 22 T cell receptor beta chains listed next were all sequenced from one sample in a study of blood T cell repertoires in COVID-19. Profiled with immunoSEQ multiplex PCR; TCRdb holds only in-frame clones, not every one. This table has 57,000 or so clones, 60% to 85% appearing once. The sequenced sample was peripheral blood. The receptors shown here come from a man in his forties or fifties with active or convalescent COVID-19.

This sequence joins TRBV30 and TRBJ2-1, with 7 bases that match TRBD2. The CDR3 extends over 15 amino acids. In germline, CDR1 is GTSNPN, CDR2 SVGIG (reference sequence). Losses at the gene ends were 0 bases for V and 9 bases for J; bases not matched to a gene: 11. The CDR3, as DNA: TGTGCCTGGAGTGTAGCGGAGCGGGGAGGTAGTGAGCAGTTCTTC. Protein: CAWSVAERGGSEQFF.

V usage is TRBV7-8 and J usage is TRBJ1-1; unclear D gene. Deletions cut 3 bases from V and 11 bases from J, with 13 bases between. Germline CDR1 reads SGHVS; CDR2 reads FQNEAQ. CDR3 length: 12 residues. The CDR3 nucleotides are TGTGCCAGCAGCTTTTCGTCCGGCGGGGCTTTCTTT. As protein: CASSFSSGGAFF.

V gene TRBV19 combines with J gene TRBJ2-3; 11 nucleotides line up with TRBD2. Germline V gene sequence: CDR1 LNHDA, CDR2 SQIVND (reference sequence). The junction had 8 bases not matched to a gene; V was cut back by 5 bases and J by 4 bases. The CDR3 covers 16 residues. CDR3 protein: CASSPLAGGGADTQYF. CDR3 DNA: TGTGCCAGTAGTCCCTTAGCGGGGGGGGGTGCAGATACGCAGTATTTT.

This clone was recorded a few times. The genes are TRBV7-9 and TRBJ2-2; D may be TRBD2 (6 bases). Between the trimmed V and J ends, which lost 2 bases and 8 bases, there was a span of 18 bases. This CDR3 comprises 16 residues. The germline gives CDR1 SEHNR, CDR2 FQNEAQ (reference sequence). The CDR3 reads CASSLSPRLVEGELFF. The DNA of the CDR3 is TGTGCCAGCAGCTTATCCCCACGACTAGTAGAGGGGGAGCTGTTTTTT.

This chain joins TRBV13 and TRBJ1-4; 7 positions agree with TRBD1. The CDR3 is 14 amino acids. Germline values: CDR1 PRHDT, CDR2 FYEKMQ (reference sequence). Trimming removed 2 bases from V and 7 bases from J; junction bases left unmatched: 4. The CDR3, as DNA: TGTGCCAGCAGCTTATGGGACAGTTCTGAAAAACTGTTTTTT. Protein product: CASSLWDSSEKLFF.

This clone occurred a few times. The V gene is TRBV10-3, the J gene TRBJ1-5; TRBD1 matches 9 bases. The CDR3 is 17 amino acids. CDR1 ENHRY and CDR2 SYGVKD come from the germline V gene. Trimming took 10 bases from V and 1 from J; bases not matched to a gene: 14. CDR3 in DNA: TGTGCCACTCTACCGGGACAGGGAAGTGGAAGCAATCAGCCCCAGCATTTT. Its translation is CATLPGQGSGSNQPQHF.

This clone was detected once. The CDR3 nucleotides read TGTGCCAGTAGTCAGTGGAGCACTGAAGCTTTCTTT. Protein product: CASSQWSTEAFF. The rearrangement joins TRBV19 to TRBJ1-1; D is unclear. CDR1 is LNHDA and CDR2 is SQIVND in the germline V gene (reference sequence). V dropped 5 bases and J dropped 4 bases, with 8 bases sitting between them. The CDR3 loop spans 12 amino acids.

The V gene is TRBV7-9, the J gene TRBJ2-7; a weak D match, TRBD1 (5 bases). This CDR3 spans 15 amino acids. V was cut by 1 base and J by 6 bases, with 16 bases left in between. Germline V lookup: CDR1 SEHNR, CDR2 FQNEAQ (reference sequence). The CDR3 DNA reads as TGTGCCAGCAGCTTAGTATCCGGCAGGGTGGGCGAGCAGTACTTC. This gives the protein CASSLVSGRVGEQYF.

This sequence joins TRBV10-3 and TRBJ1-2, with D perhaps TRBD1 (6 bases). The CDR3 loop spans 13 amino acids. Trimming took off 5 bases at V and 8 bases at J, with 15 bases between the two ends. CDR1 and CDR2 from the germline V gene are ENHRY and SYGVKD. The CDR3, as DNA: TGTGCCATCAGTAACGAGGGGGAGCAGGGCTACACCTTC. Its translation: CAISNEGEQGYTF.

This sequence joins TRBV6-1 and TRBJ1-1; no reliable D call. Germline loops: CDR1 MNHNS, CDR2 SASEGT. The CDR3 contains 14 residues. The V gene lost 2 bases and the J gene lost 8 bases, with 15 bases spanning the gap. The CDR3 loop is CASSEPTVPGEAFF. CDR3 coding DNA: TGTGCCAGCAGTGAACCAACAGTTCCGGGGGAAGCTTTCTTT.

The chain couples TRBV19 to TRBJ2-1, with D possibly matching TRBD2 (7 bases). Trimming pared 3 bases from V and 8 bases from J, leaving 29 bases between. Per germline, CDR1 LNHDA and CDR2 SQIVND (reference sequence). CDR3 size: 19 residues. CDR3 in DNA: TGTGCCAGTAGTATTCCCGGGACACCCGGGGTAGCGGGCAGGCATGAGCAGTTCTTC. This codes for CASSIPGTPGVAGRHEQFF. The full variable domain, with the rest looked up from reference TRBV19 and TRBJ2-1, is DGGITQSPKYLFRKEGQNVTLSCEQNLNHDAMYWYRQDPGQGLRLIYYSQIVNDFQKGDIAEGYSVSREKKESFPLTVTSAQKNPTAFYLCASSIPGTPGVAGRHEQFFGPGTRLTVL.

The chain uses TRBV14 and TRBJ1-1, with D possibly matching TRBD1 (5 bases). CDR3 length: 13 amino acids. Trimming shortened V by 0 bases and J by 5 bases, and 7 bases separated the two germline ends. Germline values: CDR1 SGHDN, CDR2 FVKESK. The CDR3 loop reads CASSQDRGTEAFF. For the CDR3, the DNA is TGTGCCAGCAGCCAAGATAGGGGTACTGAAGCTTTCTTT.

This clone appeared a single time. The chain couples TRBV10-3 to TRBJ2-3; TRBD2 is a possible D gene (5 bases). The CDR3 covers 13 residues. Germline V lookup: CDR1 ENHRY, CDR2 SYGVKD. V gave up 8 bases and J gave up 3 bases, with 12 bases separating them. CDR3 residues: CAIALGVTDTQYF. The DNA of the CDR3 is TGTGCCATCGCCCTCGGGGTAACAGATACGCAGTATTTT.

V and J are TRBV18 and TRBJ1-1; possibly TRBD1 for D (6 bases). The V gene lost 2 bases and the J gene lost 3 bases, with 13 bases spanning the gap. CDR1 and CDR2 from the germline V gene are KGHSH and LQKENI. The CDR3 has 15 residues. The CDR3 loop is CASSPVPGEYTEAFF. Here the CDR3 DNA reads TGTGCCAGCTCACCAGTGCCAGGGGAATACACTGAAGCTTTCTTT.

This chain uses TRBV5-1 with TRBJ2-7; the D gene is possibly TRBD1 (5 bases). Germline lookup yields CDR1 SGHRS and CDR2 YFSETQ. CDR3 length: 14 amino acids. The V end was cut by 0 bases, the J end by 3 bases, with 10 bases between. CDR3 amino acids: CASSLEGPYYEQYF. CDR3 coding DNA: TGCGCCAGCAGCTTGGAGGGGCCATACTACGAGCAGTACTTC.

The CDR3 nucleotides are TGCGCCAGCAGCCCCGGCGACAGCGGGGGTTTCCAAGAGACCCAGTACTTC. Translation: CASSPGDSGGFQETQYF. The chain employs TRBV5-1 and TRBJ2-5; TRBD2 matches at 8 bases. The CDR3 totals 17 residues. Germline V gives CDR1 SGHRS, CDR2 YFSETQ. V shed 4 bases, J shed 1 base, and the junction held 12 bases outside the gene matches.

V gene TRBV9 combines with J gene TRBJ1-4; TRBD1 matches 9 bases. CDR3 length equals 14 residues. Trimming cost V 3 bases and J 9 bases; bases outside gene matches: 6. Looked up from germline, CDR1 is SGDLS and CDR2 is YYNGEE. The CDR3 DNA sequence: TGTGCCAGCAGCGGGGGGACAGGGTATCAAAAACTGTTTTTT. Translating it yields CASSGGTGYQKLFF.

Note on this clone: A read error may produce the germline difference seen at one junction end. The V and J genes are TRBV9 and TRBJ2-7; TRBD1 aligns across 8 bases. The CDR3 is made up of 11 amino acids. The germline V gene encodes CDR1 SGDLS and CDR2 YYNGEE. The CDR3, as DNA: TGTGCCAGCAGCATCCGGGACAGGCGCCCCTTC. As protein: CASSIRDRRPF.

The chain joins TRBV29-1 to TRBJ1-2; possibly TRBD1 for D (5 bases). The CDR3 totals 12 residues. The V and J ends lost 7 bases and 8 bases respectively, with 17 bases between them. Looked up from germline, CDR1 is SQVTM and CDR2 is ANQGSEA. This CDR3 is CSAKGQGGGYTF. The DNA for the CDR3 is TGCAGCGCAAAGGGCCAGGGCGGAGGCTACACCTTC.

V gene TRBV6-6 combines with J gene TRBJ2-2; TRBD1 matches at 8 bases. In germline, CDR1 is MNHNY, CDR2 SVGAGI (reference sequence). The CDR3 length is 16 residues. Trimming cost V 7 bases and J 4 bases; bases outside gene matches: 11. The CDR3: CASTSVGTGVTGELFF. DNA for the CDR3: TGTGCCAGCACCTCCGTAGGGACAGGAGTCACCGGGGAGCTGTTTTTT.

This clone was detected only once. The V and J genes are TRBV5-6 and TRBJ2-6, with D perhaps TRBD2 (5 bases). With 6 bases removed from V and 1 base from J, the gap between germline ends came to 8 bases. The CDR3 loop spans 14 amino acids. CDR1 and CDR2 (germline): SGHDT, YYEEEE. This CDR3 is CASTGISGANVLTF. The CDR3 DNA reads as TGTGCCAGCACCGGGATTTCTGGGGCCAACGTCCTGACTTTC.

The genes are TRBV5-1 and TRBJ2-3; 9 nucleotides agree with TRBD2. J was trimmed by 3 bases and V by 2 bases; bases with no gene match: 4. Germline V gene data show CDR1 as SGHRS and CDR2 as YFSETQ. The CDR3 contains 15 residues. In DNA form, the CDR3 reads TGCGCCAGCAGCTTTAGCGGGGGTCAGACAGATACGCAGTATTTT. Its translation: CASSFSGGQTDTQYF.